This entry lists 18 T cell receptor beta chains sequenced from one sample in a study of blood T cells in healthy people across ages. Primers used in a second PCR of about 7 to 12 cycles were a sample-barcoded 5' primer and a J-beta primer mix. TCRdb reanalysed the 5' RACE reads using MiXCR and keeps one entry per CDR3 protein. The sample shows hundreds of thousands of distinct CDR3 sequences, around 34% of them seen only once. The sequencing input was blood. Source of these receptors: a young man in good health.

The gene calls are TRBV19 and TRBJ2-3; 8 bases match TRBD2. The J segment lost 4 bases and the V segment lost 3 bases, leaving 6 bases of the junction unmatched. The length of the CDR3 is 15 residues. The germline V gene has CDR1 LNHDA and CDR2 SQIVND (reference sequence). DNA of the CDR3: TGTGCCAGTAGTATCGTCGGGGGGGTCGCAGATACGCAGTATTTT. Protein sequence: CASSIVGGVADTQYF.

This clonotype was recorded a few times. This chain joins TRBV12-3 or TRBV12-4 and TRBJ1-2; the match to TRBD1 covers 9 bases. This CDR3 has 12 amino acids. J was trimmed by 13 bases and V by 6 bases; bases with no gene match: 9. CDR3 DNA: TGTGCCAGCAGAACAGGGGGCGGGCTTTTCACCTTC. Its protein product is CASRTGGGLFTF.

The rearrangement links TRBV7-9 to TRBJ1-1; TRBD1 might be the D (6 bases). The CDR3 runs 18 residues. V was pared by 2 bases and J by 1 base, with 20 bases between. CDR1 SEHNR and CDR2 FQNEAQ come from the germline V gene (reference sequence). CDR3 residues: CASSLRIKRGQENTEAFF. The CDR3 bases are TGTGCCAGCAGCTTACGTATAAAGAGGGGACAAGAGAACACTGAAGCTTTCTTT.

V gene TRBV7-2 combines with J gene TRBJ2-3, with D hard to call. The CDR3 extends over 15 amino acids. Germline CDR1 and CDR2: SGHTA and FQGNSA. Trimming pared 1 base from V and 2 bases from J, leaving 10 bases between. CDR3 in amino acids: CASSLGADSTDTQYF. The CDR3 DNA follows: TGTGCCAGCAGCTTAGGGGCGGATTCCACAGATACGCAGTATTTT.

The rearrangement joins TRBV25-1 to TRBJ2-1; D is perhaps TRBD2 (5 bases). The CDR3 has 14 residues. Germline-derived CDR1 and CDR2 are MGHDK and SYGVNS. Trimming shortened V by 2 bases and J by 6 bases, and 11 bases separated the two germline ends. The CDR3 region is CASSEGVTTNEQFF. The CDR3 coding sequence is TGTGCCAGCAGTGAAGGGGTGACTACCAATGAGCAGTTCTTC.

This clonotype was seen at least ten times. This chain joins TRBV15 and TRBJ2-5, with TRBD1 as a possible D gene (6 bases). Trimming shortened V by 0 bases and J by 1 base, and 15 bases separated the two germline ends. The CDR3 covers 17 residues. CDR1 and CDR2 from the germline V gene are LNHNV and YYDKDF (reference sequence). The CDR3 sequence is CATSRDSWDNPQETQYF. CDR3 coding DNA: TGTGCCACCAGCAGAGACTCCTGGGACAATCCCCAAGAGACCCAGTACTTC. The full variable domain, completed using reference TRBV15 and TRBJ2-5, is DAMVIQNPRYQVTQFGKPVTLSCSQTLNHNVMYWYQQKSSQAPKLLFHYYDKDFNNEADTPDNFQSRRPNTSFCFLDIRSPGLGDTAMYLCATSRDSWDNPQETQYFGPGTRLLVL.

This clonotype was observed at least ten times. This chain links TRBV20-1 with TRBJ2-7, with 10 bases matching TRBD1. This CDR3 contains 16 residues. The germline V gene has CDR1 DFQATT and CDR2 SNEGSKA (reference sequence). J gave up 1 base and V 1 base, and 7 bases lay outside the gene matches. The CDR3 DNA sequence: TGCAGTGCTAGAGTGTTGGGACAGGGGCAATCCTACGAGCAGTACTTC. It yields the protein CSARVLGQGQSYEQYF.

V gene TRBV12-3 or TRBV12-4 combines with J gene TRBJ1-1; perhaps TRBD1 as D (5 bases). The CDR3 totals 13 residues. The V end lost 8 bases, the J end lost 7 bases, and 17 bases lay between the germline ends. The CDR3: CASSPTPGGEAFF. DNA for the CDR3: TGTGCCAGCTCCCCGACACCGGGGGGTGAAGCTTTCTTT.

The chain employs TRBV19 and TRBJ1-5; no clear D gene. Germline lookup yields CDR1 LNHDA and CDR2 SQIVND (reference sequence). The CDR3 consists of 13 residues. The V end lost 8 bases, the J end lost 10 bases, and 18 bases lay between the germline ends. The CDR3 spells CASAYVGNRPQHF. Here the CDR3 DNA reads TGTGCCAGTGCCTATGTGGGGAATCGACCCCAGCATTTT.

The V call is TRBV4-1, the J call TRBJ2-5; D not certain. The CDR3 has 15 amino acids. Trimming left V 0 bases short and J 5 bases short, with 13 bases between. Germline V gene sequence: CDR1 MGHRA, CDR2 YSYEKL. CDR3 loop: CASSQDLFVVETQYF. DNA of the CDR3: TGCGCCAGCAGCCAAGATTTGTTTGTTGTGGAGACCCAGTACTTC.

The chain is built from TRBV14 and TRBJ2-1; 7 bases are shared with TRBD1. The V and J ends lost 6 bases and 9 bases, in that order; junction bases with no gene match: 5. Germline CDR1 SGHDN, CDR2 FVKESK. CDR3 length: 12 residues. The DNA of the CDR3 is TGTGCCAGCAGAGGGACAGCGCTTGAGCAGTTCTTC. Protein sequence: CASRGTALEQFF. Looking up the rest from reference TRBV14 and TRBJ2-1 gives the full variable domain: EAGVTQFPSHSVIEKGQTVTLRCDPISGHDNLYWYRRVMGKEIKFLLHFVKESKQDESGMPNNRFLAERTGGTYSTLKVQPAELEDSGVYFCASRGTALEQFFGPGTRLTVL.

The chain couples TRBV12-3 or TRBV12-4 to TRBJ1-2; the match to TRBD1 covers 10 bases. This CDR3 has 13 amino acids. Losses at the gene ends were 6 bases for V and 6 bases for J; bases not matched to a gene: 4. The CDR3 DNA sequence: TGTGCCAGCAGATCCGGGACAGGGGATGGCTACACCTTC. Protein product: CASRSGTGDGYTF.

This clonotype has only a few counts. The genes are TRBV9 and TRBJ2-7; the match to TRBD1 covers 9 bases. The CDR3 spans 13 residues. CDR1 is SGDLS, CDR2 YYNGEE, per germline. Trimming took 0 bases from V and 5 from J; bases not matched to a gene: 0. The CDR3 is CASSVGDRDEQYF. DNA of the CDR3: TGTGCCAGCAGCGTAGGGGACAGGGACGAGCAGTACTTC.

The chain carries TRBV24-1 and TRBJ2-1; perhaps D is TRBD1 or TRBD2 (5 bases each). The CDR3 extends over 13 amino acids. CDR1 KGHDR and CDR2 SFDVKD come from the germline V gene. Trimming removed 1 base from V and 9 bases from J, with 9 bases in between. The CDR3 is CATSDFTGTEQFF. Written as DNA, the CDR3 is TGTGCCACCAGTGATTTCACCGGGACTGAGCAGTTCTTC.

As for this clonotype: This may stem from a read error, because a much larger clone lies one nucleotide away. This chain joins TRBV6-5 and TRBJ1-5; 7 nucleotides line up with TRBD1. The length of the CDR3 is 12 residues. The V gene's germline CDR1 is MNHEY and CDR2 SVGAGI. Trimming cost V 5 bases and J 5 bases; bases outside gene matches: 0. CDR3 nucleotides: TGTGCCAGCAGTGACAGGGATCAGCCCCAGCATTTT. Protein: CASSDRDQPQHF.

As DNA, the CDR3 is TGTGCCAGCAGTGACCGTTTCGTAGGGACGCAGTATTTT. This codes for CASSDRFVGTQYF. The chain combines TRBV2 with TRBJ2-3; D call uncertain. CDR1 is SNHLY, CDR2 FYNNEI, per germline. V lost 3 bases, J lost 9 bases, and 13 bases lay in between. CDR3 length equals 13 residues.

The V and J genes are TRBV5-6 and TRBJ2-5; 7 positions match TRBD1. The J call is in doubt because the DNA end fits TRBJ2-7 better. CDR3 length equals 15 residues. CDR1 SGHDT and CDR2 YYEEEE come from the germline V gene. The CDR3 sequence: CASSLVRRQGYEQYF. The DNA of the CDR3 is TGTGCCAGCAGCTTGGTACGGAGACAGGGTTACGAGCAGTACTTC.

The J gene is TRBJ2-5, the V gene TRBV7-3, with D possibly TRBD1 on 5 matching bases. The ends were cut back, 1 base at V and 2 bases at J, with 17 bases in the middle. Germline loops: CDR1 SGHTA, CDR2 FQGTGA. This CDR3 is 17 amino acids long. DNA of the CDR3: TGTGCCAGCAGCTTAAGGGGAAGGACACACTCACAAGAGACCCAGTACTTC. It yields the protein CASSLRGRTHSQETQYF.